The text below deals with one T cell receptor beta chain. This specimen belongs to a study of blood T cell repertoires in COVID-19. The wider study: Acute and convalescent COVID-19 specimens originated in the United States, Italy and Spain. Sample material is recorded as cDNA or gDNA derived from T cells, B-cell-depleted T cells, or PBMCs.

In the study's own analysis: By means of reference gene primer amplification, nucleated cell counts were estimated. TCRdb keeps only in-frame clones here, not all; method: immunoSEQ multiplex PCR. V, J and clone size were drawn from that table, and D and trimming were deduced from the DNA. The data hold around 180,000 clones, with 88% observed a single time. Trimming cost V 5 bases and J 4 bases, with 9 bases left between them. The CDR3 spans 13 residues. Sequences were obtained from peripheral blood. The TCR was taken from a young woman with acute or convalescent COVID-19. J is TRBJ2-1 and V is TRBV12-3 or TRBV12-4, with a possible D match to TRBD2 (5 bases). CDR3 sequence: CASSHEGYNEQFF. The DNA of the CDR3 is TGTGCCAGCAGTCACGAGGGTTACAATGAGCAGTTCTTC.